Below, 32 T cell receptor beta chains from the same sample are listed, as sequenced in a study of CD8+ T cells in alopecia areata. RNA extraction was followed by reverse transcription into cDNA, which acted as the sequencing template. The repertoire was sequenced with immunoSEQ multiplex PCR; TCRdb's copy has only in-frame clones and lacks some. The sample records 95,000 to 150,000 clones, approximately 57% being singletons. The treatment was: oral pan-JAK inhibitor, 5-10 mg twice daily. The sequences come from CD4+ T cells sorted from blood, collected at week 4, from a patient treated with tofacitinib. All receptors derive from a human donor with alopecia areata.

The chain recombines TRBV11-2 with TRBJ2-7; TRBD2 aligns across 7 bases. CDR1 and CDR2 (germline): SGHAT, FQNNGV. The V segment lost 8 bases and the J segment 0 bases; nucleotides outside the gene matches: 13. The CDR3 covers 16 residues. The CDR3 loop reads CASGQGGLVASYEQYF. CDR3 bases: TGTGCCAGCGGGCAGGGAGGACTAGTGGCCTCCTACGAGCAGTACTTC.

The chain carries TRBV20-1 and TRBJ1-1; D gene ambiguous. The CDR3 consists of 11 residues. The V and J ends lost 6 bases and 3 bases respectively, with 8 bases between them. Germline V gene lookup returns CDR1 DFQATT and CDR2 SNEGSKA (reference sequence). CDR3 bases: TGCAGTGCCAGGATCTACACTGAAGCTTTCTTT. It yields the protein CSARIYTEAFF.

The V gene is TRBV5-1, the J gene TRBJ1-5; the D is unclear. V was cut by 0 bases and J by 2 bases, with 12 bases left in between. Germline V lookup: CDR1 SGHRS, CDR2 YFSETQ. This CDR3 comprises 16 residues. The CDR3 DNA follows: TGCGCCAGCAGCTTGGACGGCCGGGGAGGCAATCAGCCCCAGCATTTT. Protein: CASSLDGRGGNQPQHF.

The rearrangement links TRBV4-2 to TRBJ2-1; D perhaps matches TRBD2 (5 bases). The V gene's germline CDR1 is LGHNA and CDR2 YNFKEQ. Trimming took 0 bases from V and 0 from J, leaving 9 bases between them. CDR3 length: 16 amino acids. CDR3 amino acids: CASSQDGGRSYNEQFF. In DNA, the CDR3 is TGTGCCAGCAGCCAAGACGGAGGCCGCTCCTACAATGAGCAGTTCTTC.

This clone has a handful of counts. CDR3 nucleotide sequence: TGTGCCAGCAGTTACTCGTGGATTCAGCCCCAGCATTTT. It codes for CASSYSWIQPQHF. J is TRBJ1-5 and V is TRBV6-5; D is unclear. The V end was cut by 0 bases, the J end by 6 bases, with 6 bases between. Germline V gene data show CDR1 as MNHEY and CDR2 as SVGAGI. CDR3 size: 13 residues.

CDR3 residues: CSVEDLGEAAFF. As DNA, the CDR3 is TGCAGCGTTGAAGATCTAGGTGAGGCAGCTTTCTTT. This chain joins TRBV29-1 and TRBJ1-1; D gene uncertain. The germline gives CDR1 SQVTM, CDR2 ANQGSEA. The V end was cut by 0 bases, the J end by 10 bases, with 12 bases between. The CDR3 spans 12 residues.

The chain's CDR3 is CASSSLGGRAKNIQYF. CDR3 sequence (DNA): TGTGCCAGCAGCTCGCTCGGAGGTAGAGCCAAAAACATTCAGTACTTC. The chain carries TRBV9 and TRBJ2-4; a weak D match, TRBD2 (5 bases). Trimming removed 4 bases from V and 0 bases from J, with 14 bases in between. The CDR3 loop spans 16 amino acids. The germline V gene has CDR1 SGDLS and CDR2 YYNGEE.

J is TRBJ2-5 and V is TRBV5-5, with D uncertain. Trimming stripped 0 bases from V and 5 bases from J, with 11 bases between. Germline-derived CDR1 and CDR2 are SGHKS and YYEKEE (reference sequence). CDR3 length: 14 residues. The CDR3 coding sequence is TGTGCCAGCAGCTTGGTCGGCAGCCGGGAGACCCAGTACTTC. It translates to CASSLVGSRETQYF.

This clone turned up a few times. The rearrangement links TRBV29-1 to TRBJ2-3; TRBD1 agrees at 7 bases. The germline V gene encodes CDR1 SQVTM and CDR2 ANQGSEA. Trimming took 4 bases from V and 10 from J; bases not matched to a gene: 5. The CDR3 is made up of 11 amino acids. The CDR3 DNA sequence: TGCAGCGTTGGACGTACAGGGGCGCAGTATTTT. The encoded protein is CSVGRTGAQYF.

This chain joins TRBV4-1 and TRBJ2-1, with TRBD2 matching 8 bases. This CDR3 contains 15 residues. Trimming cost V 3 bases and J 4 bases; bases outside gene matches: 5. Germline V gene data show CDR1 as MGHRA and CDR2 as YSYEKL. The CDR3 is CASSHPGLGYNEQFF. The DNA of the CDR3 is TGCGCCAGCAGCCATCCGGGACTAGGATACAATGAGCAGTTCTTC.

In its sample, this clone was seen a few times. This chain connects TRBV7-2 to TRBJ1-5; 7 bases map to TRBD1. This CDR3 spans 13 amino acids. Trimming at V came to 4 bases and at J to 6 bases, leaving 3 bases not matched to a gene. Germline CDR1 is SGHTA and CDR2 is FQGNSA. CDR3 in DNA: TGTGCCAGCAGCTCCCAGGGGGTTCAGCCCCAGCATTTT. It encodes CASSSQGVQPQHF.

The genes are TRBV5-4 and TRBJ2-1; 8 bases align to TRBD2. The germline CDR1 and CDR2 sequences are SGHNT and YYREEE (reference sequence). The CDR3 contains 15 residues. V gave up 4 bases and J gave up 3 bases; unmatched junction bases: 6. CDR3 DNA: TGTGCCAGCAGCCCCCCTAGCGGGCACTACAATGAGCAGTTCTTC. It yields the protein CASSPPSGHYNEQFF.

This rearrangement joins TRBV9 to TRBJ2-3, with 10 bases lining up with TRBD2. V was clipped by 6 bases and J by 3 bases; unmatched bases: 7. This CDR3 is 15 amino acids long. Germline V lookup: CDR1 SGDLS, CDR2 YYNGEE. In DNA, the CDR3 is TGTGCCAGCACCGCACTAGCGGGAATTACAGATACGCAGTATTTT. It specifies CASTALAGITDTQYF.

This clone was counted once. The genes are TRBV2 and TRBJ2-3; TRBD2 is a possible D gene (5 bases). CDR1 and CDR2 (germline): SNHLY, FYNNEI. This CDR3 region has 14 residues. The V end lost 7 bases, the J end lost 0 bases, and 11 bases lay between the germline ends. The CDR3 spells CASKASLSTDTQYF. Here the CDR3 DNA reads TGTGCCAGCAAAGCTAGCTTGAGCACAGATACGCAGTATTTT.

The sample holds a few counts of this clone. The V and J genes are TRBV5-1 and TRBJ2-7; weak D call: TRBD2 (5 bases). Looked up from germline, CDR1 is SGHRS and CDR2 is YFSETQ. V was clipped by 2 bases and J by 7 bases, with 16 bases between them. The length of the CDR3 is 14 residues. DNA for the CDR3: TGCGCCAGCAGCTTACTCCGGGATGGTCAGGAGCAGTACTTC. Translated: CASSLLRDGQEQYF. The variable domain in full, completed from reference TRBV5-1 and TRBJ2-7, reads KAGVTQTPRYLIKTRGQQVTLSCSPISGHRSVSWYQQTPGQGLQFLFEYFSETQRNKGNFPGRFSGRQFSNSRSEMNVSTLELGDSALYLCASSLLRDGQEQYFGPGTRLTVT.

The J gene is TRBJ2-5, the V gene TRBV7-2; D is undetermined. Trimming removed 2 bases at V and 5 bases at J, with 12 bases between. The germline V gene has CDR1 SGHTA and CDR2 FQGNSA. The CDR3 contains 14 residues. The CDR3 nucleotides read TGTGCCAGCAGCTTAACCCCCTCCACGGAGACCCAGTACTTC. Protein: CASSLTPSTETQYF.

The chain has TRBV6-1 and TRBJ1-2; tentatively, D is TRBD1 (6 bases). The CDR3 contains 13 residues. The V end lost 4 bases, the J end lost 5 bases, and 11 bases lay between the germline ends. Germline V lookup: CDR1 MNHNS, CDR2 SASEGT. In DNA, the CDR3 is TGTGCCAGCAGTGCAGGGGAATGGTATGGCTACACCTTC. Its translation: CASSAGEWYGYTF.

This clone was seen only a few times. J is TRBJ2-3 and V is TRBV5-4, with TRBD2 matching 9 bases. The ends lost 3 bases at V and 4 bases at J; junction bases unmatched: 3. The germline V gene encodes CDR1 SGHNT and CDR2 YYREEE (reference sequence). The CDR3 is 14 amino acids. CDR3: CASSSGTSPDTQYF. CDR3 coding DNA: TGTGCCAGCAGCTCCGGGACTAGCCCAGATACGCAGTATTTT. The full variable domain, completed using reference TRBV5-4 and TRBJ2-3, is ETGVTQSPTHLIKTRGQQVTLRCSSQSGHNTVSWYQQALGQGPQFIFQYYREEENGRGNFPPRFSGLQFPNYSSELNVNALELDDSALYLCASSSGTSPDTQYFGPGTRLTVL.

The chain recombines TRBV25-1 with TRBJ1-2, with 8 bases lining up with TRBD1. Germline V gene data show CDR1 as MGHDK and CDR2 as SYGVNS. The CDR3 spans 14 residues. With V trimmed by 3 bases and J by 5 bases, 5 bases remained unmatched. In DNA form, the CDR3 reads TGTGCCAGCAGTGACGACAGGGGAGGGTATGGCTACACCTTC. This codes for CASSDDRGGYGYTF.

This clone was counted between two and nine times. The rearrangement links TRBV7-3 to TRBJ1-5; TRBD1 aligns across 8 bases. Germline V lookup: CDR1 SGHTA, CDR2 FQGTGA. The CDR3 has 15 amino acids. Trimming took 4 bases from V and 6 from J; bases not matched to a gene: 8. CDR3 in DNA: TGTGCCAGCAGCTCCCGGGACAGGATCCCTCAGCCCCAGCATTTT. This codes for CASSSRDRIPQPQHF.

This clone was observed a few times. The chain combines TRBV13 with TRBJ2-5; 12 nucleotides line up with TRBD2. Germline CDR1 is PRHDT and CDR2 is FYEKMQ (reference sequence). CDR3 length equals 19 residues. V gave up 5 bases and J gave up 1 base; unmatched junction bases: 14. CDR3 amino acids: CASSHSATTSGRFQETQYF. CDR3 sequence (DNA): TGTGCCAGCAGCCACAGCGCGACTACTAGCGGGAGGTTCCAAGAGACCCAGTACTTC.

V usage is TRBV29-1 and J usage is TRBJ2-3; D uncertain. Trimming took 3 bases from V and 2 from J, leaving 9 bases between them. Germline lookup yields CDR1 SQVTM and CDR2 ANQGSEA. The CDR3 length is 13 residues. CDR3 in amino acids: CSVERPNTDTQYF. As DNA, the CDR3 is TGCAGCGTTGAGCGACCCAACACAGATACGCAGTATTTT.

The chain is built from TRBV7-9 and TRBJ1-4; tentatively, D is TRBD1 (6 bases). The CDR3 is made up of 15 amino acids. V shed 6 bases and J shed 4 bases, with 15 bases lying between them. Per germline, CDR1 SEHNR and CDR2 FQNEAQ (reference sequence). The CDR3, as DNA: TGTGCCAGCAGTAATAACAGGGCTTATAATGAAAAACTGTTTTTT. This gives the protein CASSNNRAYNEKLFF.

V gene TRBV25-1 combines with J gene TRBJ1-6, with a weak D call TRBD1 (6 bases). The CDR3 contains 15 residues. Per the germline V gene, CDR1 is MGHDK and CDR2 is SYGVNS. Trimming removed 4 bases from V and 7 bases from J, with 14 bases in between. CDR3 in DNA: TGTGCCAGCAGTGCAGGTTGGACAGAGAATTCACCCCTCCACTTT. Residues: CASSAGWTENSPLHF.

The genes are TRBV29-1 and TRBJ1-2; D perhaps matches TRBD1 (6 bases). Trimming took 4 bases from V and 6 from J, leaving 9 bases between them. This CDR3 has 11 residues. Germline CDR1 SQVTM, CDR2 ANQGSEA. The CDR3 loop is CSVVKGDGYTF. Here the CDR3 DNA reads TGCAGCGTTGTCAAGGGGGATGGCTACACCTTC.

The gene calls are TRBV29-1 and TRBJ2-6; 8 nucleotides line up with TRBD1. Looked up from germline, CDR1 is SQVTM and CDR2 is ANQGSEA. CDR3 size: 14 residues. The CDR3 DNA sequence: TGCAGGGACAGGGCGAGCTCTGGGGCCAACGTCCTGACTTTC. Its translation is CRDRASSGANVLTF.

The CDR3 reads CASSLDSLASGANVLTF. The DNA of the CDR3 is TGTGCCAGCAGCTTGGACTCCCTTGCTTCTGGGGCCAACGTCCTGACTTTC. V is TRBV5-4 and J is TRBJ2-6; D call uncertain. Germline CDR1 reads SGHNT; CDR2 reads YYREEE (reference sequence). The germline V and J ends were trimmed by 0 bases and 1 base, with 11 bases remaining between them. CDR3 length: 17 amino acids.

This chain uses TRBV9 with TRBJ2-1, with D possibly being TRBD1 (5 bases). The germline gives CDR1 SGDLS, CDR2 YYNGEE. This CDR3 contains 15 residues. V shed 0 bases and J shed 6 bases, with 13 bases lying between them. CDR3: CASSVGQGSANEQFF. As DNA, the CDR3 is TGTGCCAGCAGCGTAGGTCAGGGAAGTGCCAATGAGCAGTTCTTC.

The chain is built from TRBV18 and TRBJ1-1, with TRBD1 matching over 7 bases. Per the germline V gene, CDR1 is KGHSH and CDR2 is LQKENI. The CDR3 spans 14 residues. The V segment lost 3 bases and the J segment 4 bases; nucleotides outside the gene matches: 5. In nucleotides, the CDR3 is TGTGCCAGCTCACCTGGACAGGTGATCACTGAAGCTTTCTTT. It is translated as CASSPGQVITEAFF.

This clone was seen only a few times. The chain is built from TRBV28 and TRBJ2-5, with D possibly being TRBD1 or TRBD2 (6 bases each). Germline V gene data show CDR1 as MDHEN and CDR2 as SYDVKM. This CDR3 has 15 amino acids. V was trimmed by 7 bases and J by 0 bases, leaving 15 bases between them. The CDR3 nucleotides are TGTGCCAGCACCGTAGGGGGAGGTCACCAAGAGACCCAGTACTTC. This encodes CASTVGGGHQETQYF.

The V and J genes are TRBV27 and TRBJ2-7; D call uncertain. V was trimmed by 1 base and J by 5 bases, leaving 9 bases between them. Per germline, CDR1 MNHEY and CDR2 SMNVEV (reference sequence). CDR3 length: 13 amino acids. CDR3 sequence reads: CASSLLGVHEQYF. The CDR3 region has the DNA TGTGCCAGCAGTTTATTAGGTGTTCACGAGCAGTACTTC.

The CDR3 protein is CASSLTGYGSPLHF. The DNA of the CDR3 is TGTGCCAGCAGCTTAACAGGTTACGGTTCACCCCTCCACTTT. The chain links TRBV6-5 to TRBJ1-6, with D possibly being TRBD1 (5 bases). The CDR3 is 14 residues long. V was clipped by 6 bases and J by 9 bases, with 15 bases between them. Germline V lookup: CDR1 MNHEY, CDR2 SVGAGI.